A single sample gave rise to the 9 T cell receptor beta chains below, sequenced in a study of blood T cells in healthy people across ages. Through a sample-barcoded 5' primer and a J-beta primer mix, a second PCR was run for 7 to 11 cycles. In TCRdb, the 5' RACE reads were re-called with MiXCR into one record per CDR3 protein. Among 800,000 to 950,000 distinct CDR3 sequences listed, 25% to 35% were seen once. Another study also made use of these data, one on T cells of mothers and their children.

The sequenced material came from blood. Receptors were obtained from a woman aged 40 to 50 in good health.

The chain is built from TRBV5-4 and TRBJ1-1, with D maybe TRBD1 (6 bases). Trimming took 4 bases from V and 0 from J, leaving 13 bases between them. Looked up from germline, CDR1 is SGHNT and CDR2 is YYREEE (reference sequence). The CDR3 runs 15 residues. The CDR3 sequence is CASSVEQGMNTEAFF. The CDR3, as DNA: TGTGCCAGCAGCGTAGAACAGGGTATGAACACTGAAGCTTTCTTT.

The rearrangement links TRBV28 to TRBJ2-6; D is unresolved. Germline V gives CDR1 MDHEN, CDR2 SYDVKM. The CDR3 spans 17 residues. Trimming pared 6 bases from V and 5 bases from J, leaving 20 bases between. CDR3 coding DNA: TGTGCCAGCAGGTCAACCCAAGTAGGCCCCAGGGCCAACGTCCTGACTTTC. This gives the protein CASRSTQVGPRANVLTF. The full variable domain, with the rest looked up from reference TRBV28 and TRBJ2-6, is DVKVTQSSRYLVKRTGEKVFLECVQDMDHENMFWYRQDPGLGLRLIYFSYDVKMKEKGDIPEGYSVSREKKERFSLILESASTNQTSMYLCASRSTQVGPRANVLTFGAGSRLTVL.

This clonotype was seen just once. The V and J genes are TRBV19 and TRBJ1-2; the match to TRBD1 covers 8 bases. The germline V gene has CDR1 LNHDA and CDR2 SQIVND (reference sequence). This CDR3 contains 14 residues. Trimming at V came to 6 bases and at J to 5 bases, leaving 8 bases not matched to a gene. The CDR3 sequence is CASSQTGEPYGYTF. CDR3 DNA sequence: TGTGCCAGTAGCCAGACAGGGGAACCTTATGGCTACACCTTC.

As for this clonotype: This clone may be a read error of a much larger clone one base away. V and J are TRBV11-2 and TRBJ2-1; D is perhaps TRBD2 (5 bases). This CDR3 is built from 13 residues. Germline CDR1 SGHAT, CDR2 FQNNGV. CDR3 in amino acids: CANSLDPLRGQFF. CDR3 nucleotide sequence: TGTGCCAACAGCTTAGATCCATTACGGGGGCAGTTCTTC. The full variable domain, rest sourced from reference TRBV11-2 and TRBJ2-1, is EAGVAQSPRYKIIEKRQSVAFWCNPISGHATLYWYQQILGQGPKLLIQFQNNGVVDDSQLPKDRFSAERLKGVDSTLKIQPAKLEDSAVYLCANSLDPLRGQFFGPGTRLTVL.

This clonotype was seen only a few times. The chain couples TRBV11-3 to TRBJ2-1; TRBD2 agrees at 8 bases. Germline loops: CDR1 SGHNT, CDR2 YENEEA. Trimming took 0 bases from V and 4 from J; bases not matched to a gene: 5. The CDR3 contains 16 residues. The DNA of the CDR3 is TGTGCCAGCAGCTTAGATGGCGGGGGGCGGTACAATGAGCAGTTCTTC. Its protein is CASSLDGGGRYNEQFF.

About this clonotype itself: A much larger clone differs from this one at a single base, so this may be a read error. The chain couples TRBV5-8 to TRBJ2-1, with a tentative D call TRBD2 (6 bases). The CDR3 is 15 residues long. CDR1 SGHTS and CDR2 YDEGEE come from the germline V gene. CDR3 bases: TGTGCCGGCAGCCGGGGACTTGCCCGATACAATGAGCAGTTCTTC. Its translation: CAGSRGLARYNEQFF. Based on the CDR3 plus reference TRBV5-8 and TRBJ2-1, the full variable domain is EAGVTQSPTHLIKTRGQQATLRCSPISGHTSVYWYQQALGLGLQFLLWYDEGEERNRGNFPPRFSGRQFPNYSSELNVNALELEDSALYLCAGSRGLARYNEQFFGPGTRLTVL.

This clonotype was counted a few times. The chain uses TRBV27 and TRBJ1-2; possibly TRBD1 for D (5 bases). Trimming took off 2 bases at V and 8 bases at J, with 18 bases between the two ends. Germline V CDR1 and CDR2: MNHEY, SMNVEV (reference sequence). CDR3 length: 15 amino acids. The CDR3 DNA reads TGTGCCAGCAGTTTAGCCCTTGGGGGGGTCTACGGCTACACCTTC. This gives the protein CASSLALGGVYGYTF.

On this clonotype itself: A read error may explain this, as a much larger clone is one base away. The genes are TRBV10-3 and TRBJ1-4; 8 bases agree with TRBD1. The CDR3 is 13 amino acids. Per germline, CDR1 ENHRY and CDR2 SYGVKD. CDR3 DNA: TGTGCCATCAGGTCAGGGGGCAGTGAAAAACGGTTTTTT. As protein: CAIRSGGSEKRFF.

V and J are TRBV7-2 and TRBJ1-4, with D maybe TRBD1 (6 bases). Germline V gives CDR1 SGHTA, CDR2 FQGNSA. This CDR3 has 17 amino acids. V dropped 5 bases and J dropped 0 bases, with 16 bases sitting between them. The DNA of the CDR3 is TGTGCCAGCAGCCGCAGGGGAACTAATCCAACTAATGAAAAACTGTTTTTT. It yields the protein CASSRRGTNPTNEKLFF.